This T cell receptor (beta chain) was captured in a study of T cells in Graves' hyperthyroidism and ophthalmopathy. RNA transcripts provided the source from which TCR beta CDR3 regions were amplified. In the first-round RT-PCR of the TCR CDR3, the HTBI primer set was used. TCRdb itself ran the multiplex PCR reads through MiXCR, one entry per CDR3 protein. Of approximately 620,000 distinct CDR3 sequences detected, more than 15% appear once; the ten largest clones hold roughly 3.3%. With V trimmed by 6 bases and J by 0 bases, 7 bases remained unmatched. Looked up from germline, CDR1 is SQVTM and CDR2 is ANQGSEA. CDR3 length: 15 amino acids.

The gene calls are TRBV29-1 and TRBJ2-4, with 8 bases fitting TRBD1. The receptor comes from a woman aged 40 to 55 with Graves' ophthalmopathy. The sample taken for sequencing was blood. Written as DNA, the CDR3 is TGCAGCGTAGCCCGGACAGGGCTAGCCAAAAACATTCAGTACTTC. It encodes CSVARTGLAKNIQYF.